This TCR beta chain is drawn from a study of early T cells in non-severe SARS-CoV-2 infection. Study-level information: Whole-blood bulk RNA, unsorted, was sequenced, and chains were unpaired. Study-wide findings and caveats: Matching with VDJdb favored anti-spike CD8 responses (missing private and CD4 specificities).

Each single cDNA molecule received a unique molecular identifier. TCRdb redid the calling of the 5' RACE reads with MiXCR, one entry per CDR3 protein. This sample has around 84,000 distinct CDR3 sequences, with roughly a tenth found just once. This CDR3 is built from 16 residues. Unmatched junction bases numbered 10, after V lost 8 bases and J lost 0 bases. This clonotype has a count of ten or more. Its antigen remains unknown. The starting material was whole blood, obtained at baseline. The gene calls are TRBV12-3 or TRBV12-4 and TRBJ2-1, with 7 bases identical to TRBD2. The TCR was taken from an adult who was a healthcare worker with PCR-confirmed SARS-CoV-2 infection or an uninfected control (not recorded which). The CDR3 loop is CASGTDSGYSYNEQFF. The CDR3 nucleotides read TGTGCCAGCGGGACTGATAGCGGGTACTCCTACAATGAGCAGTTCTTC.